This T cell receptor (beta chain) was recorded in a study of regulatory T cells in long-lasting Graves disease. Study-wide points: Accuracy might have suffered from few samples.

The sample holds a few counts of this clonotype. Its antigen is currently unknown. Construction of the TCR beta libraries employed iRepertoire HTBI primers in conjunction with Arm-PCR of CDR3 regions. MiXCR, run by TCRdb on the multiplex PCR reads, gives a single entry per CDR3 protein. The data contain about 470,000 distinct CDR3 sequences, under 15% of them singletons. This sample's time point: newly diagnosed GD, antithyroid drugs for less than 3 months. Extracted RNA from PBMCs served as the source of the TCR library. With EDTA tubes as the receptacles, nine milliliters of peripheral blood were drawn. The CDR3 loop spans 12 amino acids. Germline V gene lookup returns CDR1 MNHEY and CDR2 SMNVEV (reference sequence). Trimming removed 6 bases at V and 7 bases at J, with 10 bases between. In addition, the sample was reused for a study of T cells in Graves' hyperthyroidism and ophthalmopathy. That source reports: Those with hyperthyroidism were 18 to 65 years old, newly diagnosed, and ill for under 2 months.

V gene TRBV27 combines with J gene TRBJ2-4; D may be TRBD2 (6 bases). This receptor was obtained from a woman under 40 with Graves disease. Sequenced material: peripheral blood mononuclear cells (PBMCs), taken at new diagnosis, from a patient treated with antithyroid drugs. CDR3 protein: CASSPGLNIQYF. CDR3 in DNA: TGTGCCAGCAGCCCGGGACTTAACATTCAGTACTTC.